This TCR beta chain originates from a study of shared clonotypes between healthy human individuals (TCRdb year 2020). Regarding the study in general: Two women and a few men aged 18 to 49 years were included in the cohort. To increase sequencing depth and limit assay-specific biases, different laboratories used diverse techniques to prepare libraries and sequence TCR repertoires. For each donor, CD4 naive and CD4 memory were each run on three plates, CD8 naive on two plates, and CD8 memory on one plate. To estimate repertoire size and how much clonotypes are shared between individuals, the study performed deep sequencing of blood TCR repertoires from about five healthy adults. Per donor, leukapheresis produced somewhere between about 0.85 and 9.5 billion PBMCs. The full study reports these points: Incomplete sequencing was indicated by rarefaction of sorted-subset datasets, despite the large sequencing depth. Pairwise subsampling indicated that sequencing depth was expected to affect the degree of clonotype sharing among donors. Sampling was limited to blood, and TCR repertoires in tissue likely differ from TCR repertoires in blood. Higher generation probabilities were observed for clonotypes shared by all four sorted-subset donors than for non-shared clonotypes. Naive subsets generally had larger estimated clonotype richness than memory subsets. Sharing across a few donors was observed for about 5% of naive CD4, less than 4% of naive CD8, 2.3% of memory CD4, and around 0.4% of memory CD8 clonotypes. Because the study included only a small number of donors, the genetic and exposure-history diversity represented was limited.

CD8 naive samples were obtained by positive selection for CCR7 among CD45RO-negative cells, yielding a CD45RA+CCR7+ population from which TemRA cells were excluded. The donors were healthy, HIV-negative adults who had no recently reported acute infections or vaccinations. All donors were Caucasian adults living in Nashville, Tennessee, USA. Blood was obtained by leukapheresis, after which PBMCs were separated by Ficoll-Histopaque density gradient centrifugation and cryopreserved in liquid nitrogen vapor phase. Analytical flow cytometry was used to check the purity and quantity of each magnetically sorted T cell population. From each sorted fraction, genomic DNA was isolated and quantified by UV absorbance on a Nanodrop 2000c. TCR CDR3 regions were amplified from genomic DNA by multiplex PCR using the deep immunoSEQ assay. For each cell subset, the extracted genomic DNA was distributed evenly across all wells of several immunoSEQ 96-well plates, and each plate served as one replicate. Each replicate PCR for sorted subsets received about 200 ng genomic DNA, equal to 28,000 or so T cell genomes. Purified libraries were measured with a Qubit 3.0 fluorometer, size-checked on a Bioanalyzer 2100, and measured again with the KAPA Library Quantification kit. Each immunoSEQ 96-well plate was sequenced on its own single-read 150-cycle Illumina NextSeq 550 flow cell. The authors' pipeline ran thus. Because the immunoSEQ output held only junctional sequences and lacked quality scores, the filtering could not match the filtering applied to full-length reads. To assign V/J genes and CDR3, sequences were annotated using PyIR, a Python wrapper for IgBLAST v1.9, with IMGT germline references. Reads with weak V/J assignments (E-value above 1e-6), missing CDR3, stop codons, out-of-frame junctions, or ambiguous translated residues were removed. V3J clonotypes were defined as sequences sharing an identical inferred V gene, J gene, and CDR3 amino acid sequence. Percentage overlap between repertoires was calculated by dividing the number of shared unique clonotypes by the size of the smaller repertoire. Repertoire richness was assessed with RTK rarefaction, the Chao1 estimator, and Recon v2.1 estimates of unobserved clonotypes. Generation probabilities for all TCRbeta clonotypes obtained by the gDNA method from a handful of donors were computed using OLGA. Entries here come from immuneACCESS through TCRdb and include only in-frame sequences with V and J called. Some clones fail to appear in such tables; in the studies checked, an unresolved V gene covers under half of the shortfall, and the cause of the remainder is unknown. For V, J and clone size, that table is used; D and trimming come from the DNA. The table for this sample lists about 2.1 million clones; 93% of them were counted only once. Over 1.5% of the sample is held by the ten biggest clonotypes.

To note about this clone: Its antigen is not yet known. Base qualities were left out, and no much larger clone turns up one base away.

The CDR3 sequence holds 15 residues, the cysteine and phenylalanine included. Of the read, only the CDR3 DNA is kept; its 45 bases are in frame from base 1. Sequences SGHAT (CDR1) and FQNNGV (CDR2) are obtained from the germline V gene. Trimming costs V 1 base and J 0 bases, and their ends lie 9 bases apart. Sequenced: naive CD8+ T cells from PBMCs. Reading the label with the study, this specimen's cell subset or site is: CD45RA+CCR7+. The clonotype comes from a man younger than 30 in good health. Some clones in this sample may be carry-over from other donors' samples. This sequence uses TRBV11-2 and TRBJ1-1; TRBD1 might be the D gene, on 5 matching bases. The DNA sequence is given as TGTGCCAGCAGCTTAGGAGACAGCATGAACACTGAAGCTTTCTTT. Translated, it gives CASSLGDSMNTEAFF.